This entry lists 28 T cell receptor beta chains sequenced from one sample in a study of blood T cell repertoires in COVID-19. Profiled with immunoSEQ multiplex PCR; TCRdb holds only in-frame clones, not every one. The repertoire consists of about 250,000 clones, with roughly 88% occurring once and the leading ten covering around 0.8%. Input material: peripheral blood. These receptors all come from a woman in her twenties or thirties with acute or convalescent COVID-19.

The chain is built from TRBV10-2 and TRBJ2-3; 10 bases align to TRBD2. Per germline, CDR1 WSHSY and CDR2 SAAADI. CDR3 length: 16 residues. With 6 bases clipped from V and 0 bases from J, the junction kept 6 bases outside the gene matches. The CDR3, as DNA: TGCGCCAGCAGCGACGGACTAGCGGAAAGCACAGATACGCAGTATTTT. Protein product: CASSDGLAESTDTQYF.

CDR3 coding DNA: TGTGCCAGTAGTATAGCAGGGGTGGGTTCAGATACGCAGTATTTT. Residues: CASSIAGVGSDTQYF. The chain carries TRBV19 and TRBJ2-3, with D perhaps matching TRBD1 (6 bases). This CDR3 has 15 amino acids. In germline, CDR1 is LNHDA, CDR2 SQIVND (reference sequence). Trimming took 1 base from V and 4 from J, leaving 12 bases between them.

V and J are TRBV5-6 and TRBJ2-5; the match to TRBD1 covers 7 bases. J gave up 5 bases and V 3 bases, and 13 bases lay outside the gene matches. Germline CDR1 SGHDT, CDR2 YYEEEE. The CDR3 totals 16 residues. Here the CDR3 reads CASSSRGLGGAETQYF. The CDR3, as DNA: TGTGCCAGCAGCTCGAGGGGTTTAGGGGGCGCCGAGACCCAGTACTTC. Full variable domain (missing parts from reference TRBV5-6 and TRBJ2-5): DAGVTQSPTHLIKTRGQQVTLRCSPKSGHDTVSWYQQALGQGPQFIFQYYEEEERQRGNFPDRFSGHQFPNYSSELNVNALLLGDSALYLCASSSRGLGGAETQYFGPGTRLLVL.

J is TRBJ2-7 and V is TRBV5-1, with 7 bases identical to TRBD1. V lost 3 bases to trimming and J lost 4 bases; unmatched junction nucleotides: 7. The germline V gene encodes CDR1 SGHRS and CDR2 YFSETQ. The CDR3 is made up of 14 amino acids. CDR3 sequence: CASSSGQATYEQYF. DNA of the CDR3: TGCGCCAGCAGCTCTGGACAGGCAACTTACGAGCAGTACTTC.

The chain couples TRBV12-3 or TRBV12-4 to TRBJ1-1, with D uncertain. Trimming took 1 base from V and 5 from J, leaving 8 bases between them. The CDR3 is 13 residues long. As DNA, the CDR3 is TGTGCCAGCAGTTTAGTTGCGGGGACTGAAGCTTTCTTT. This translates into CASSLVAGTEAFF.

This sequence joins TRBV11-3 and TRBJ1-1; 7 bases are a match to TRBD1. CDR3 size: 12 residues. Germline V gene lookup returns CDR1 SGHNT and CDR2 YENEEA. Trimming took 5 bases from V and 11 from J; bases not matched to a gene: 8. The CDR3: CASSGRDRRAFF. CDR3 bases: TGTGCCAGCAGCGGGCGGGACAGACGGGCTTTCTTT.

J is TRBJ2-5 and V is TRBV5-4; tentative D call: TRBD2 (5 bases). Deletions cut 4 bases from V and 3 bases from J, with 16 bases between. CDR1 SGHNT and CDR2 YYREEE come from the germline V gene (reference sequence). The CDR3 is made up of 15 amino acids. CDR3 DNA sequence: TGTGCCAGCAGCCGTCGCCGGGATTTAGAAGAGACCCAGTACTTC. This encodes CASSRRRDLEETQYF.

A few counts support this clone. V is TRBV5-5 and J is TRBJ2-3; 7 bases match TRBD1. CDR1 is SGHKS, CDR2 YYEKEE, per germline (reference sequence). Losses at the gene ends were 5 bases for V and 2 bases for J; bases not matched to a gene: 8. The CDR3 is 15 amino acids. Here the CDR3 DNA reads TGTGCCAGCAGTTCCGGGACAGTGCTCACAGATACGCAGTATTTT. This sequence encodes CASSSGTVLTDTQYF.

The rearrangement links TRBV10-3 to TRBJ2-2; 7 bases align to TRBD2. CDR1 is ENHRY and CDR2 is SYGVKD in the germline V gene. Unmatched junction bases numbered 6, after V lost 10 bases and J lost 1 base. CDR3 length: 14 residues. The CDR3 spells CATRSGMNTGELFF. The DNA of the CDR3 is TGTGCCACCAGGAGCGGGATGAACACCGGGGAGCTGTTTTTT.

The CDR3 nucleotides read TGTGCCAGCAGCTTAATTACGGGAGGGTGGAACACCGGGGAGCTGTTTTTT. Residues: CASSLITGGWNTGELFF. J is TRBJ2-2 and V is TRBV7-2; 8 nucleotides line up with TRBD2. CDR1 is SGHTA, CDR2 FQGNSA, per germline. Trimming took 2 bases from V and 1 from J; bases not matched to a gene: 6. The CDR3 is 17 residues long.

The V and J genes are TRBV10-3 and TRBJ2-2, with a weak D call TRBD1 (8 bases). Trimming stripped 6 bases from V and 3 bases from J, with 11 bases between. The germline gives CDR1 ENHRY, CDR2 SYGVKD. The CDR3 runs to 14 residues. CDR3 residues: CAIRQGGDTGELFF. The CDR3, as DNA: TGTGCCATCAGACAGGGGGGGGACACCGGGGAGCTGTTTTTT.

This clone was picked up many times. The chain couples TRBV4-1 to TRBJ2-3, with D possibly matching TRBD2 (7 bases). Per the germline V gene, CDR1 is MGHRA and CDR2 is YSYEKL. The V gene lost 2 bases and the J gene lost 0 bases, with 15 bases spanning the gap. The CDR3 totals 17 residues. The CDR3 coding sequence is TGCGCCAGCAGCCAACGGGGGGCTAGCGGCAGCACAGATACGCAGTATTTT. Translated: CASSQRGASGSTDTQYF.

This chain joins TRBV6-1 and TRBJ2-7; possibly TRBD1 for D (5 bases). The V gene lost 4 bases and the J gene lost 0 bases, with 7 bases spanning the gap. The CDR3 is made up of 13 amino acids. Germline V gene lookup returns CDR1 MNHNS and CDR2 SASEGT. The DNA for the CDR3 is TGTGCCAGCAGTGGACAGCCCTCCTACGAGCAGTACTTC. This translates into CASSGQPSYEQYF.

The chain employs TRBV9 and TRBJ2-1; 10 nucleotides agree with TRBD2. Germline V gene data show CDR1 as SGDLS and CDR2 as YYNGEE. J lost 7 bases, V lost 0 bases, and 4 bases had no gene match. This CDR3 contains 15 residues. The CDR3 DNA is TGTGCCAGCAGCGTAGATGCTAGCGGGAGTAATGAGCAGTTCTTC. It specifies CASSVDASGSNEQFF.

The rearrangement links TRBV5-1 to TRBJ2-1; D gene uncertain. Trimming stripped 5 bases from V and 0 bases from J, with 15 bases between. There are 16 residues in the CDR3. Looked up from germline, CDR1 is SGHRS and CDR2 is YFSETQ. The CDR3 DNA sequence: TGCGCCAGCAGTCTGGCACCTCAAAGCTCCTACAATGAGCAGTTCTTC. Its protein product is CASSLAPQSSYNEQFF.

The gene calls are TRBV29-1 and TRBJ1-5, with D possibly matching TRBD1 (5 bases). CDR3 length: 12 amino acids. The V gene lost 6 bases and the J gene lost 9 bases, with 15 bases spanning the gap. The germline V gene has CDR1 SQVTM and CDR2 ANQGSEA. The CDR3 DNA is TGCAGCGTACAACCTAGGGGTGGGCCCCAGCATTTT. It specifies CSVQPRGGPQHF. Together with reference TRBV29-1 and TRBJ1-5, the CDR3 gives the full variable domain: SAVISQKPSRDICQRGTSLTIQCQVDSQVTMMFWYRQQPGQSLTLIATANQGSEATYESGFVIDKFPISRPNLTFSTLTVSNMSPEDSSIYLCSVQPRGGPQHFGDGTRLSIL.

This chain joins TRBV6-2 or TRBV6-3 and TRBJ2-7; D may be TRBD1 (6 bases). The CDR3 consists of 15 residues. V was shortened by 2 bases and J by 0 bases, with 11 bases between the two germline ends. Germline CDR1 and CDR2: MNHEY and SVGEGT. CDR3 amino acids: CASSYPRGYSYEQYF. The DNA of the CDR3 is TGTGCCAGCAGTTACCCCAGGGGCTACTCCTACGAGCAGTACTTC.

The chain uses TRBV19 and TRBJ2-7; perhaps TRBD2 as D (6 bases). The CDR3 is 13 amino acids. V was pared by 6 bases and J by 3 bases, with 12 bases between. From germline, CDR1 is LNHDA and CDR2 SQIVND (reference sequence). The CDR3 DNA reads TGTGCCAGTAGCCGCTCCGGGGGCTACGAGCAGTACTTC. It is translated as CASSRSGGYEQYF.

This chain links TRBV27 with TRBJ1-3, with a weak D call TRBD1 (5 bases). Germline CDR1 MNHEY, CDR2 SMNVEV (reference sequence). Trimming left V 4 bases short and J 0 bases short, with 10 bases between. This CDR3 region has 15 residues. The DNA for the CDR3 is TGTGCCAGCAGTTGGAGGGGCTACTCTGGAAACACCATATATTTT. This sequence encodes CASSWRGYSGNTIYF.

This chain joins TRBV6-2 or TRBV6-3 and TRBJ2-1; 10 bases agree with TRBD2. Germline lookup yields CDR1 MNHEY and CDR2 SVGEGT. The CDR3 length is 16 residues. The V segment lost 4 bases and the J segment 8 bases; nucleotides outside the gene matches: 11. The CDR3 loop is CASSLHSGRPFHEQFF. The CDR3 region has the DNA TGTGCCAGCAGTTTACATAGCGGGAGGCCGTTTCATGAGCAGTTCTTC.

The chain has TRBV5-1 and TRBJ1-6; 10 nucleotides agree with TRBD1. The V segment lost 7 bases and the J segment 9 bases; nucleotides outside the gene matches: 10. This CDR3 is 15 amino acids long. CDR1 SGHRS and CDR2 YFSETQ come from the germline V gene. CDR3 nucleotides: TGCGCCAGCTCGCTCGGCTGGACAGGGGGTTCACCCCTCCACTTT. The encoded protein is CASSLGWTGGSPLHF.

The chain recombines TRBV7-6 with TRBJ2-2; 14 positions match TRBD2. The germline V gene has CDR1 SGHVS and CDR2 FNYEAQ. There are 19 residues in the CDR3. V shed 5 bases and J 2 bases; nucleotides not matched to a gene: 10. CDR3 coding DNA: TGTGCCAGCAGCGTTCCGGGACTAGCGGGAGAGGTTAACACCGGGGAGCTGTTTTTT. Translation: CASSVPGLAGEVNTGELFF.

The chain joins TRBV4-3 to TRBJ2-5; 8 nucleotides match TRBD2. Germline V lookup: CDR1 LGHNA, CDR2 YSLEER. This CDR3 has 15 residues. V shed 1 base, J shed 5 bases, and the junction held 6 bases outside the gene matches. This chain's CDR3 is CASSQGLGTSETQYF. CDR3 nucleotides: TGCGCCAGCAGCCAAGGCCTCGGGACTAGTGAGACCCAGTACTTC.

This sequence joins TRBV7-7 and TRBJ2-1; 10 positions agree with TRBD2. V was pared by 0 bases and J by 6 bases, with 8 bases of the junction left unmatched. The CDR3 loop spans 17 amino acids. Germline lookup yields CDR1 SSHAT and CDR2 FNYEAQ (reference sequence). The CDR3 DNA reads TGTGCCAGCAGCTTAGCCCCAGTTTTAGCGGGAGGCAATGAGCAGTTCTTC. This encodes CASSLAPVLAGGNEQFF.

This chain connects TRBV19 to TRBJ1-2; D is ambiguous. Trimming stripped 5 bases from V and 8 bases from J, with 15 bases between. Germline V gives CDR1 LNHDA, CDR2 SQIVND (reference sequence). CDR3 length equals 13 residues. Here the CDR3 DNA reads TGTGCCAGTAGTTACTCCGGGGTGAGAGGCTACACCTTC. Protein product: CASSYSGVRGYTF.

The CDR3 DNA is TGCGCCAGCAGTGAGTCCGGCGGAGAAGAGACCCAGTACTTC. This sequence encodes CASSESGGEETQYF. The rearrangement uses TRBV10-1 and TRBJ2-5; no clear D. Trimming took 0 bases from V and 3 from J, leaving 8 bases between them. The germline V gene encodes CDR1 WNHNN and CDR2 SYGVQD (reference sequence). CDR3 length: 14 amino acids.

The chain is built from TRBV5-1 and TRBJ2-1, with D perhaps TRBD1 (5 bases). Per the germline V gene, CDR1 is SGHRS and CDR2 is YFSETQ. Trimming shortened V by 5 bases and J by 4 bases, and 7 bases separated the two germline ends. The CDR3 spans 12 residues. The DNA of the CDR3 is TGCGCCAGCAGTCAGGGATACAATGAGCAGTTCTTC. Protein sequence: CASSQGYNEQFF.

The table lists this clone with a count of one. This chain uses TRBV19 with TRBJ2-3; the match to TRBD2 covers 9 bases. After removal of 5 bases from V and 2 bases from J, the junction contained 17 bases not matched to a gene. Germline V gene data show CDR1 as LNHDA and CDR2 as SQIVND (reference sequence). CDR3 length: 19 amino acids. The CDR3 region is CASSAGVGGRAYHTDTQYF. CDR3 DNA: TGTGCCAGTAGTGCGGGGGTCGGCGGGAGGGCTTACCACACAGATACGCAGTATTTT.